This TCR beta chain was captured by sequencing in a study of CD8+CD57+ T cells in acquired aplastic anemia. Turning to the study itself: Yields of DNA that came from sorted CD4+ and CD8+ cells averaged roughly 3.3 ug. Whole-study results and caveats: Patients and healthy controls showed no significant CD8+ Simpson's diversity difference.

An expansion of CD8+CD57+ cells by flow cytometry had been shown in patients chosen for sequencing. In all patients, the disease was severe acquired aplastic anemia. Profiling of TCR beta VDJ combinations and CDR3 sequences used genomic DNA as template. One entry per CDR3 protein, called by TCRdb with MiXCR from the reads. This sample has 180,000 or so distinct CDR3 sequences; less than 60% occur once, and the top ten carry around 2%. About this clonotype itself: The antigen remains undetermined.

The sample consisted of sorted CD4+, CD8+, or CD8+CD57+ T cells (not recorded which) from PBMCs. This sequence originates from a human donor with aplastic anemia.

CDR3 bases: TGTGCCAGCCACCGGACTAGCGGAACCTACGAGCAGTACTTC. Its translation is CASHRTSGTYEQYF. The rearrangement joins TRBV2 to TRBJ2-7; 10 nucleotides agree with TRBD2. The CDR3 has 14 amino acids. Unmatched junction bases numbered 6, after V lost 8 bases and J lost 2 bases. Germline CDR1 and CDR2: SNHLY and FYNNEI.